Sequencing of this T cell receptor (beta chain) was carried out in a study of T cells in women clearing cervical HPV infection. Assay: immunoSEQ multiplex PCR; the TCRdb copy retains only in-frame clones and omits some. The sample data list tens of thousands of clones. Concerning this clone itself: The antigen remains unidentified. The CDR3 is cut off 3 residues early in the read; its end comes from the germline J gene.

Study-wide results and caveats: Richness differences could reflect unmeasured T-cell content per sample. Controls had more TRBV6-7 (approximately 0.15%) than cases (approximately 0.11%).

The J segment lost 6 bases and the V segment lost 7 bases, leaving 5 bases of the junction unmatched. The CDR3 is made up of 14 amino acids. Germline V gene data show CDR1 as SGHTA and CDR2 as FQGNSA. This sequence was found in a woman between 18 and 70 years old with a cervical HPV16 infection that either progressed to CIN3+ or cleared (not recorded which). The specimen was blood buffy coat. J is TRBJ1-4 and V is TRBV7-2; 10 bases are shared with TRBD1. The CDR3 spells CASTRGQGYEKLFF. The CDR3 DNA, read in part, is TGTGCCAGCACCAGGGGACAGGGGTATGAAAAA.